This T cell receptor (beta chain) appears in the sequencing data of a study of blood T cell repertoires in COVID-19. In the study overall: The cDNA or gDNA used as material had been derived from T cells, B-cell-depleted T cells, or PBMCs.

Original analysis: The assay estimated nucleated cells by amplifying reference gene primers. Method: immunoSEQ multiplex PCR; TCRdb's copy keeps in-frame clones and lacks some. D and trimming come from the DNA, and the V and J calls and clone size come from that table. The data show tens of thousands of clones, around 90% seen once. This CDR3 has 15 residues. Looked up from germline, CDR1 is MNHNY and CDR2 is SVGAGI (reference sequence). Trimming cost V 6 bases and J 0 bases; bases outside gene matches: 4. Sample: peripheral blood. The chain recombines TRBV6-6 with TRBJ2-1; 8 nucleotides match TRBD1. The TCR comes from a man aged 65 to 79 with acute or convalescent COVID-19. Here the CDR3 reads CASSPGQGSYNEQFF. DNA of the CDR3: TGTGCCAGCAGCCCCGGACAGGGCTCCTACAATGAGCAGTTCTTC.